This TCR beta chain was recovered during a study of neurological immune-mediated disorders. Whole-study findings and limits: It was HTLV-1-associated myelopathy that showed the most TCR clonal expansion, while multiple sclerosis showed the least, falling below healthy controls.

The germline gives CDR1 SGHRS, CDR2 YFSETQ. This CDR3 contains 15 residues. Losses at the gene ends were 0 bases for V and 3 bases for J; bases not matched to a gene: 5. TCRdb redid the calling of the 5' RACE reads with MiXCR, one entry per CDR3 protein. This sample yields around 13,000 distinct CDR3 sequences, of which roughly 6.9% are seen a single time; around 22% belongs to the top ten. This clonotype was recorded many times. Its antigen is currently unknown. The chain links TRBV5-1 to TRBJ2-7, with 8 bases matching TRBD1. The sequencing input was CD8+ T cells from blood. This TCR came from a woman in her 40s in good health. CDR3 nucleotide sequence: TGCGCCAGCAGCTTGGCCCAGGACAGGGACTACGAGCAGTACTTC. It specifies CASSLAQDRDYEQYF.